This entry concerns a single T cell receptor beta chain. Its antigen is undetermined. The J segment lost 6 bases and the V segment lost 1 base, leaving 9 bases of the junction unmatched. This CDR3 is built from 16 residues. Germline CDR1 SGDLS, CDR2 YYNGEE. PCR employed 60 Vbeta and 13 Jbeta primers. Assay: immunoSEQ multiplex PCR; the TCRdb copy retains only in-frame clones and omits some. Here the sample spans around 110,000 clones, roughly four fifths being singletons. The data belong to a study of cytomegalovirus exposure and HLA in healthy donors. Study-level results: Most TCR sequences showed up rarely, but some public TCRs showed up in many donors. Across all donors, roughly uniform sequencing depth was an assumption of the presence/absence analyses.

This clonotype was obtained from a woman in her late teens or twenties in good health and CMV-seronegative. The material sequenced was PBMCs. The chain uses TRBV9 and TRBJ2-1; 8 positions match TRBD1. The CDR3 loop reads CASSVLGTGSTNEQFF. Written as DNA, the CDR3 is TGTGCCAGCAGCGTACTTGGGACAGGTAGTACCAATGAGCAGTTCTTC.